Following are 6 T cell receptor beta chains from one sample sequenced in a study of cytomegalovirus exposure and HLA in healthy donors. Amplification used 60 Vbeta primers and 13 Jbeta primers. Libraries were prepared by immunoSEQ multiplex PCR; TCRdb keeps only in-frame clonotypes and omits some of them. The sample lists around 190,000 clones, about 78% seen once, with 2% to 2.5% in the top ten. Specimen: PBMCs. These receptor sequences come from a man aged 55 to 70 in good health and CMV-seronegative.

The rearrangement uses TRBV6-5 and TRBJ1-2, with D tentatively TRBD1 (6 bases). This CDR3 is 13 amino acids long. CDR1 and CDR2 (germline): MNHEY, SVGAGI. V shed 2 bases and J shed 8 bases, with 12 bases lying between them. The CDR3 sequence is CASSYNGQKGYTF. CDR3 sequence (DNA): TGTGCCAGCAGTTACAATGGACAGAAAGGCTACACCTTC.

J is TRBJ2-7 and V is TRBV25-1; tentatively, D is TRBD2 (7 bases). CDR1 MGHDK and CDR2 SYGVNS come from the germline V gene. V shed 1 base and J shed 5 bases, with 15 bases lying between them. This CDR3 has 15 residues. CDR3 residues: CASSEFGGAGDEQYF. In nucleotides, the CDR3 is TGTGCCAGCAGTGAATTTGGGGGGGCCGGCGACGAGCAGTACTTC.

This clone was picked up one time. The chain couples TRBV15 to TRBJ1-2; possibly TRBD1 for D (6 bases). This CDR3 contains 14 residues. V was shortened by 1 base and J by 2 bases, with 8 bases between the two germline ends. CDR1 is LNHNV, CDR2 YYDKDF, per germline (reference sequence). The CDR3 spells CATSRARGNYGYTF. The DNA of the CDR3 is TGTGCCACCAGCAGAGCCAGGGGAAACTATGGCTACACCTTC. Variable domain in full (rest from reference TRBV15 and TRBJ1-2): DAMVIQNPRYQVTQFGKPVTLSCSQTLNHNVMYWYQQKSSQAPKLLFHYYDKDFNNEADTPDNFQSRRPNTSFCFLDIRSPGLGDTAMYLCATSRARGNYGYTFGSGTRLTVV.

The gene calls are TRBV11-2 and TRBJ2-1; tentatively, D is TRBD2 (6 bases). The CDR3 is 13 amino acids. Looked up from germline, CDR1 is SGHAT and CDR2 is FQNNGV. V lost 1 base to trimming and J lost 9 bases, with 10 bases between them. The CDR3 sequence is CASSLAGASEQFF. The DNA for the CDR3 is TGTGCCAGCAGCTTAGCGGGAGCGAGTGAGCAGTTCTTC.

The V and J genes are TRBV9 and TRBJ2-3, with D maybe TRBD1 (6 bases). In germline, CDR1 is SGDLS, CDR2 YYNGEE. This CDR3 is 16 amino acids long. V lost 4 bases, J lost 2 bases, and 17 bases lay in between. The DNA for the CDR3 is TGTGCCAGCAGCCAGGGGCCCAAGCGACCCACAGATACGCAGTATTTT. Translating it yields CASSQGPKRPTDTQYF.

CDR3 nucleotides: TGCAGCGTTGAAGGAATGGGGCGGGAAGCTTTCTTT. As protein: CSVEGMGREAFF. The rearrangement joins TRBV29-1 to TRBJ1-1; possibly TRBD1 for D (5 bases). The CDR3 contains 12 residues. Trimming removed 1 base at V and 8 bases at J, with 11 bases between. CDR1 SQVTM and CDR2 ANQGSEA come from the germline V gene.